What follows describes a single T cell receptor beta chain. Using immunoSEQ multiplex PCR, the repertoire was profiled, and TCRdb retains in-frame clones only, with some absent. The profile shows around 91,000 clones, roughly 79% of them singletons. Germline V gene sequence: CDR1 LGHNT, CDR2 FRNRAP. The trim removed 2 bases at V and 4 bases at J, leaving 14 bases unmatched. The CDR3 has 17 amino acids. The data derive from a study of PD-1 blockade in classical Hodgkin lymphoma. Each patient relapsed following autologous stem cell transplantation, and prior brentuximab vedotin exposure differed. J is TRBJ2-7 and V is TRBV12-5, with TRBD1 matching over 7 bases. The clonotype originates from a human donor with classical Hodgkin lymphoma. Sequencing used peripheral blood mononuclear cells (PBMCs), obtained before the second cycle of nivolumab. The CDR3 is CASGLRVPDRDGYEQYF. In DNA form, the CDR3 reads TGTGCTAGTGGTTTGAGGGTGCCTGACAGGGATGGGTACGAGCAGTACTTC. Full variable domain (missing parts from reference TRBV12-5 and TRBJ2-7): DARVTQTPRHKVTEMGQEVTMRCQPILGHNTVFWYRQTMMQGLELLAYFRNRAPLDDSGMPKDRFSAEMPDATLATLKIQPSEPRDSAVYFCASGLRVPDRDGYEQYFGPGTRLTVT.